The 3 T cell receptor beta chains below come from one sample, sequenced in a study of T cell responses to AZD1222 COVID-19 vaccine (dated by TCRdb to about 2021). Receptor libraries were prepared by the immunoSEQ multiplex PCR assay. TCRdb retrieved this table from immuneACCESS and kept in-frame rearrangements only. Not all clones are present; in checked studies, unresolved V genes account for under half, and no reason is known for the remainder. The sample profile shows some 120,000 clones; around 87% of them were found once. The top ten clonotypes cover about 10% of the sample. The sample's time point label, decoded: baseline before first vaccination. The starting material was peripheral blood, obtained on day 0 of AZD1222 vaccination. The source is an adult in good health.

The chain has TRBV18 and TRBJ2-5, with TRBD2 as a possible D gene (5 bases). The V and J ends lost 2 bases and 5 bases respectively, with 18 bases between them. Germline V gene sequence: CDR1 KGHSH, CDR2 LQKENI. There are 16 residues in the CDR3. In nucleotides, the CDR3 is TGTGCCAGCTCACCATCGGAGGACGGGAAAGATGAGACCCAGTACTTC. This codes for CASSPSEDGKDETQYF. Looking up the rest from reference TRBV18 and TRBJ2-5 gives the full variable domain: NAGVMQNPRHLVRRRGQEARLRCSPMKGHSHVYWYRQLPEEGLKFMVYLQKENIIDESGMPKERFSAEFPKEGPSILRIQQVVRGDSAAYFCASSPSEDGKDETQYFGPGTRLLVL.

The chain recombines TRBV6-5 with TRBJ1-1; 8 bases align to TRBD1. Trimming took 10 bases from V and 5 from J; bases not matched to a gene: 15. Germline V CDR1 and CDR2: MNHEY, SVGAGI. This CDR3 has 15 amino acids. This CDR3 reads CATSNSRGRETEAFF. CDR3 DNA sequence: TGTGCCACCAGCAATTCCAGGGGGCGGGAAACTGAAGCTTTCTTT.

V gene TRBV5-4 combines with J gene TRBJ1-6; D is perhaps TRBD1 (6 bases). The CDR3 runs to 18 residues. V was shortened by 2 bases and J by 0 bases, with 15 bases between the two germline ends. Germline CDR1 and CDR2: SGHNT and YYREEE (reference sequence). CDR3 in amino acids: CASSLPPGHGSYNSPLHF. The CDR3 bases are TGTGCCAGCAGCTTACCTCCGGGACACGGCTCCTATAATTCACCCCTCCACTTT.